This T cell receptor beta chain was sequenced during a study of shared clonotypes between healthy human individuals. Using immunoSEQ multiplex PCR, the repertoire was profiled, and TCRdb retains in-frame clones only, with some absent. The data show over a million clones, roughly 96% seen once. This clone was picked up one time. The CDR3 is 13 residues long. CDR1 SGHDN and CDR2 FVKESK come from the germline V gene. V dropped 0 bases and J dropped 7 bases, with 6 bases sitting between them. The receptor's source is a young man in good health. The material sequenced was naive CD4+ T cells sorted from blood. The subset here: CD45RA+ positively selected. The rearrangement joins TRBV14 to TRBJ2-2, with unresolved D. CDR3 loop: CASSQDVGGELFF. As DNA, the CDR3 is TGTGCCAGCAGCCAAGACGTGGGCGGGGAGCTGTTTTTT.